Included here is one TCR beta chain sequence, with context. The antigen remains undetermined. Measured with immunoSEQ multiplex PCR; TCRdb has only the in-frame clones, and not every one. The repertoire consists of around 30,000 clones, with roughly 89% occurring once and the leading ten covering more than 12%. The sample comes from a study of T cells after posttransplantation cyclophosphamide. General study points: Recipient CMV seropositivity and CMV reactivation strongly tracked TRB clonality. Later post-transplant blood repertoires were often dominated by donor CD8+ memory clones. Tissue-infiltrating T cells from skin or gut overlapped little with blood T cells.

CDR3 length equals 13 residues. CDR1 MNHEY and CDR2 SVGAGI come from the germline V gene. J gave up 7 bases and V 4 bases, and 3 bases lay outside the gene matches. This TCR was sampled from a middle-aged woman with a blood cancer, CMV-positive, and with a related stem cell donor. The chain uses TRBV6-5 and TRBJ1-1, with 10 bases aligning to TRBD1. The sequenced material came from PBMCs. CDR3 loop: CASSWDRGGEAFF. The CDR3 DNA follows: TGTGCCAGCAGTTGGGACAGGGGCGGTGAAGCTTTCTTT.